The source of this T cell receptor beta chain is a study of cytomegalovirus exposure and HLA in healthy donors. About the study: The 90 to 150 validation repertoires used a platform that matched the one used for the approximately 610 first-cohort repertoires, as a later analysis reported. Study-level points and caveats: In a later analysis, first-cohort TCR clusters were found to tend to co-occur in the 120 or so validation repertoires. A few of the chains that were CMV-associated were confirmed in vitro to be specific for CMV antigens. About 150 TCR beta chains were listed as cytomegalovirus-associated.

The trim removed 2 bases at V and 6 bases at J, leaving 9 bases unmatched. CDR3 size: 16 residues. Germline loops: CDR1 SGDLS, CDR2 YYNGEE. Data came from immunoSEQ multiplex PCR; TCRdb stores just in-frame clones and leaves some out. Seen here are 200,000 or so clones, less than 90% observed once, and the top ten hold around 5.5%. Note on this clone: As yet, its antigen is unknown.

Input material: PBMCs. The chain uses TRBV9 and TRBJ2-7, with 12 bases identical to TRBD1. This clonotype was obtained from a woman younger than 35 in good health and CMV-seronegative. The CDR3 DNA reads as TGTGCCAGCAGCGTGGCCCCGGGACAGGGGGCGGGCGAGCAGTACTTC. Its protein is CASSVAPGQGAGEQYF.